The next 13 T cell receptor beta chains were all read from a single sample in a study of T-cell reconstitution after alpha-beta-depleted transplantation in children. Preparation of the TCRbeta library used unique molecular identifiers. TCRdb re-analysed the PCR reads in MiXCR, keeping a single row per CDR3 protein. This sample has 55,000 to 85,000 distinct CDR3 sequences, with 11% found just once. The specimen was PBMCs, collected before TCRalphabeta/CD19-depleted stem cell transplant. These receptors all come from a boy aged 10-17 years with acute myeloid leukemia, due to receive a stem cell transplant.

This clonotype has a count of ten or more. The chain employs TRBV7-2 and TRBJ2-7; 9 bases map to TRBD2. V lost 1 base and J lost 0; bases outside the gene matches: 4. Per germline, CDR1 SGHTA and CDR2 FQGNSA. The CDR3 covers 16 residues. In DNA form, the CDR3 reads TGTGCCAGCAGCTTAGTTAGCGGGGGTCCCTCCTACGAGCAGTACTTC. It specifies CASSLVSGGPSYEQYF.

This clonotype was seen ten or more times. The chain links TRBV9 to TRBJ2-1; D gene unclear. The germline V gene encodes CDR1 SGDLS and CDR2 YYNGEE. The CDR3 totals 12 residues. V was pared by 0 bases and J by 12 bases, with 10 bases between. CDR3 in amino acids: CASSVVEVGQFF. Here the CDR3 DNA reads TGTGCCAGCAGCGTAGTCGAGGTGGGGCAGTTCTTC.

This clonotype was counted at least ten times. The chain is built from TRBV18 and TRBJ2-5; D tentatively reads TRBD1 or TRBD2 (5 bases each). The germline gives CDR1 KGHSH, CDR2 LQKENI. The V gene lost 3 bases and the J gene lost 5 bases, with 10 bases spanning the gap. The CDR3 has 13 residues. The CDR3 reads CASSPSGAETQYF. In DNA form, the CDR3 reads TGTGCCAGCTCACCGTCCGGGGCTGAGACCCAGTACTTC.

This clonotype was found many times. For the CDR3, the DNA is TGTGCCAGCAGCGCGCCGGGTCAAGCGAATGAGCAGTTCTTC. This encodes CASSAPGQANEQFF. J is TRBJ2-1 and V is TRBV7-4, with D unclear. The CDR3 length is 14 residues. The V and J ends lost 5 bases and 7 bases respectively, with 15 bases between them. CDR1 is SGHVT, CDR2 SQSDAQ, per germline.

This clonotype was recorded many times. The rearrangement links TRBV6-5 to TRBJ1-4, with 7 bases that match TRBD1. The CDR3 loop spans 15 amino acids. Germline trimming cut 0 bases from V and 4 bases from J; bases unmatched to any gene: 2. Per germline, CDR1 MNHEY and CDR2 SVGAGI. CDR3 sequence: CASSYSGTVNEKLFF. CDR3 DNA sequence: TGTGCCAGCAGTTACTCCGGGACAGTTAATGAAAAACTGTTTTTT.

This clonotype was counted many times. The chain employs TRBV29-1 and TRBJ2-1, with 8 bases identical to TRBD1. This CDR3 is built from 15 residues. Germline loops: CDR1 SQVTM, CDR2 ANQGSEA. J gave up 6 bases and V 1 base, and 8 bases lay outside the gene matches. The CDR3 DNA reads as TGCAGCGTTGAAGTTCCGGGACAGGCTTCCAATGAGCAGTTCTTC. Its translation is CSVEVPGQASNEQFF.

This clonotype has at least ten counts. The chain recombines TRBV12-3 or TRBV12-4 with TRBJ1-6; TRBD1 matches at 12 bases. The CDR3 has 15 amino acids. After removal of 7 bases from V and 12 bases from J, the junction contained 10 bases not matched to a gene. This chain's CDR3 is CASKSGTGGGGPLHF. The DNA of the CDR3 is TGTGCCAGCAAGTCCGGGACAGGGGGCGGAGGACCCCTCCACTTT.

This clonotype occurred many times. The CDR3 DNA is TGTGCCAGCAGTCGACAGGGGCGCACAGATACGCAGTATTTT. Its protein product is CASSRQGRTDTQYF. This chain joins TRBV12-3 or TRBV12-4 and TRBJ2-3; 8 positions agree with TRBD1. Trimming at V came to 5 bases and at J to 1 base, leaving 2 bases not matched to a gene. This CDR3 spans 14 amino acids.

This clonotype was seen at least ten times. The CDR3: CASSRDQRNEQFF. CDR3 sequence (DNA): TGTGCCAGCAGCCGGGACCAACGTAATGAGCAGTTCTTC. V and J are TRBV12-3 or TRBV12-4 and TRBJ2-1, with D perhaps TRBD1 or TRBD2 (5 bases each). The V and J ends lost 6 bases and 7 bases respectively, with 13 bases between them. CDR3 size: 13 residues.

The chain carries TRBV20-1 and TRBJ2-1, with a tentative D call TRBD2 (6 bases). Trimming cost V 4 bases and J 0 bases, with 13 bases left between them. Germline CDR1 and CDR2: DFQATT and SNEGSKA (reference sequence). The CDR3 covers 15 residues. The CDR3 sequence: CSAKGLSYSYNEQFF. The CDR3, as DNA: TGCAGTGCTAAGGGACTGAGCTACTCCTACAATGAGCAGTTCTTC.

In its sample, this clonotype is medium-sized. The chain uses TRBV10-3 and TRBJ2-2, with TRBD2 matching 7 bases. The CDR3 length is 15 residues. Per the germline V gene, CDR1 is ENHRY and CDR2 is SYGVKD. V lost 2 bases to trimming and J lost 0 bases; unmatched junction nucleotides: 0. In DNA form, the CDR3 reads TGTGCCATCAGTGAGCGGGGGGCGAACACCGGGGAGCTGTTTTTT. This sequence encodes CAISERGANTGELFF.

V usage is TRBV7-2 and J usage is TRBJ2-7; 7 nucleotides line up with TRBD1. Germline CDR1 reads SGHTA; CDR2 reads FQGNSA. The CDR3 runs 15 residues. Losses at the gene ends were 5 bases for V and 2 bases for J; bases not matched to a gene: 9. The CDR3 DNA follows: TGTGCCAGCAGCACGTCCGGGACAGAGACCTACGAGCAGTACTTC. As protein: CASSTSGTETYEQYF.

This chain links TRBV20-1 with TRBJ2-1; TRBD1 matches 8 bases. The CDR3 sequence is 14 residues long. V lost 6 bases, J lost 3 bases, and 7 bases stayed unmatched. Germline CDR1 is DFQATT and CDR2 is SNEGSKA (reference sequence). The chain's CDR3 is CSASGTGGYNEQFF. DNA of the CDR3: TGCAGTGCCAGTGGGACAGGAGGCTACAATGAGCAGTTCTTC.